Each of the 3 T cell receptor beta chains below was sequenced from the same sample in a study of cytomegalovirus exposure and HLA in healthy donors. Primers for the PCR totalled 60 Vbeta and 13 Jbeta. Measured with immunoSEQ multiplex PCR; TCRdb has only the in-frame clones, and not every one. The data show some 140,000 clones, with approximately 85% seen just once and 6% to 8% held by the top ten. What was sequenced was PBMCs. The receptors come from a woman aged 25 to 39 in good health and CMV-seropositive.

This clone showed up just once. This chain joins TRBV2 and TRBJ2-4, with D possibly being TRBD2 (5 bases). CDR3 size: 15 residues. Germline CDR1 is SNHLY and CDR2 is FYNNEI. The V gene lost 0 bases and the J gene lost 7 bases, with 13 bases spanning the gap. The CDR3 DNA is TGTGCCAGCAGTGAAGCGCTCCCCGGGGTGAACATTCAGTACTTC. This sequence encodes CASSEALPGVNIQYF.

CDR3 nucleotide sequence: TGTGCCAGCGGGCAGCCGAATGAAAAACTGTTTTTT. Its protein is CASGQPNEKLFF. This chain uses TRBV4-2 with TRBJ1-4; D remains ambiguous. The CDR3 contains 12 residues. Looked up from germline, CDR1 is LGHNA and CDR2 is YNFKEQ. Trimming cost V 8 bases and J 5 bases, with 9 bases left between them.

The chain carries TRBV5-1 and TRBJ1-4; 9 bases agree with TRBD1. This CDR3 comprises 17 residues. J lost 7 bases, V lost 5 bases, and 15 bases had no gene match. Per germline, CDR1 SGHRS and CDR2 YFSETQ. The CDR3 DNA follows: TGCGCCAGCAGTCCCGGACAGGGGATGCGAAGGGGTGAAAAACTGTTTTTT. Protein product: CASSPGQGMRRGEKLFF. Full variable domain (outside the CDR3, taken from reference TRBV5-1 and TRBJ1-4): KAGVTQTPRYLIKTRGQQVTLSCSPISGHRSVSWYQQTPGQGLQFLFEYFSETQRNKGNFPGRFSGRQFSNSRSEMNVSTLELGDSALYLCASSPGQGMRRGEKLFFGSGTQLSVL.